A selection of T cell receptor beta chains follows, all from one sample in a study of spatial heterogeneity in lung cancer. TCRdb called the 5' RACE reads again in MiXCR, with one record for every CDR3 protein. The sample holds 110,000 or so distinct CDR3 sequences, 10% to 14% seen once. Sequenced material: PBMCs, taken at follow-up. These receptors were collected from a female donor with early-stage non-small cell lung cancer. CDR3s include the opening cysteine and the closing phenylalanine or tryptophan. A D gene is named only where the DNA matches it firmly. Expanded clones get a size class; other rows say once, few or many, or leave the size out.

J gene: TRBJ2-7; V gene: TRBV12-3/TRBV12-4; clone size: -; D gene: -; CDR3 protein: CASSLLPPFGGEIAESYEQYF; CDR3 DNA: TGTGCCAGCAGTCTACTCCCTCCGTTTGGCGGGGAAATAGCGGAATCCTACGAGCAGTACTTC
J gene: TRBJ2-1; V gene: TRBV24-1; clone size: -; D gene: -; CDR3 protein: CATSPGSEREQFF; CDR3 DNA: TGTGCCACAAGTCCCGGGAGTGAACGGGAGCAGTTCTTC
J gene: TRBJ1-1; V gene: TRBV12-3/TRBV12-4; clone size: few; D gene: -; CDR3 protein: CASRLTLLNTEAFF; CDR3 DNA: TGTGCCAGCAGACTTACCCTACTGAACACTGAAGCTTTCTTT
J gene: TRBJ2-1; V gene: TRBV11-2; clone size: few; D gene: TRBD2; CDR3 protein: CASSLGRTSVTSGRFDEQFF; CDR3 DNA: TGTGCCAGCAGCTTAGGCAGGACCTCCGTGACTAGCGGGAGGTTCGATGAGCAGTTCTTC
J gene: TRBJ1-1; V gene: TRBV5-1; clone size: few; D gene: -; CDR3 protein: CASSLAPGKMEAFF; CDR3 DNA: TGCGCCAGCAGCTTGGCCCCAGGGAAAATGGAAGCTTTCTTT
J gene: TRBJ1-4; V gene: TRBV5-4; clone size: -; D gene: -; CDR3 protein: CASSFQGGREKLFF; CDR3 DNA: TGTGCCAGCAGCTTCCAGGGAGGACGAGAAAAACTGTTTTTT
J gene: TRBJ2-2; V gene: TRBV30; clone size: few; D gene: TRBD1; CDR3 protein: CAWVRGRWTGELFF; CDR3 DNA: TGTGCCTGGGTCAGGGGGCGATGGACCGGGGAGCTGTTTTTT
J gene: TRBJ1-6; V gene: TRBV20-1; clone size: -; D gene: TRBD1; CDR3 protein: CSARGQGAGNSPLHF; CDR3 DNA: TGCAGTGCTAGAGGGCAGGGGGCTGGTAATTCACCCCTCCACTTT
J gene: TRBJ2-1; V gene: TRBV5-1; clone size: few; D gene: -; CDR3 protein: CASSSDNSYNEQFF; CDR3 DNA: TGCGCCAGCAGTTCAGACAACTCCTACAATGAGCAGTTCTTC
J gene: TRBJ2-1; V gene: TRBV20-1; clone size: few; D gene: TRBD2; CDR3 protein: CSARVRGTGTYNEQFF; CDR3 DNA: TGCAGTGCTAGAGTGCGGGGGACTGGCACCTACAATGAGCAGTTCTTC
J gene: TRBJ2-7; V gene: TRBV11-2; clone size: -; D gene: TRBD2; CDR3 protein: CASSLELASSYEQYF; CDR3 DNA: TGTGCCAGCAGCTTAGAACTAGCGAGCTCCTACGAGCAGTACTTC
J gene: TRBJ2-5; V gene: TRBV7-2; clone size: -; D gene: -; CDR3 protein: CASSLSRQETQYF; CDR3 DNA: TGTGCCAGCAGCTTGAGCAGGCAAGAGACCCAGTACTTC
J gene: TRBJ2-1; V gene: TRBV4-2; clone size: -; D gene: -; CDR3 protein: CASSQRLGHYNEQFF; CDR3 DNA: TGTGCCAGCAGCCAGCGATTGGGACACTACAATGAGCAGTTCTTC
J gene: TRBJ2-1; V gene: TRBV28; clone size: many; D gene: -; CDR3 protein: CASSIPSGSYNEQFF; CDR3 DNA: TGTGCCAGCAGCATCCCGAGCGGGTCCTACAATGAGCAGTTCTTC
J gene: TRBJ1-3; V gene: TRBV30; clone size: -; D gene: -; CDR3 protein: CAWSRYPTPGNTIYF; CDR3 DNA: TGTGCCTGGAGTCGATACCCAACCCCCGGAAACACCATATATTTT
J gene: TRBJ2-1; V gene: TRBV6-5; clone size: few; D gene: -; CDR3 protein: CASRVYNEQFF; CDR3 DNA: TGTGCCAGCAGGGTCTACAATGAGCAGTTCTTC
J gene: TRBJ2-5; V gene: TRBV11-2; clone size: -; D gene: TRBD1; CDR3 protein: CASSMDRGIGQETQYF; CDR3 DNA: TGTGCCAGCAGCATGGACAGGGGGATCGGGCAAGAGACCCAGTACTTC
J gene: TRBJ1-5; V gene: TRBV20-1; clone size: -; D gene: TRBD1; CDR3 protein: CSAVGTASQPQHF; CDR3 DNA: TGCAGTGCGGTGGGGACAGCATCTCAGCCCCAGCATTTT
J gene: TRBJ2-2; V gene: TRBV6-2/TRBV6-3; clone size: -; D gene: -; CDR3 protein: CASSQRDTGELFF; CDR3 DNA: TGTGCCAGCAGCCAAAGGGACACCGGGGAGCTGTTTTTT
J gene: TRBJ2-5; V gene: TRBV20-1; clone size: -; D gene: -; CDR3 protein: CSARANGFRAQETQYF; CDR3 DNA: TGCAGTGCTAGAGCCAACGGGTTTAGGGCACAAGAGACCCAGTACTTC
J gene: TRBJ2-5; V gene: TRBV28; clone size: many; D gene: -; CDR3 protein: CASKRGGVRIQETQYF; CDR3 DNA: TGTGCCAGCAAAAGGGGGGGTGTAAGGATCCAAGAGACCCAGTACTTC
J gene: TRBJ2-3; V gene: TRBV5-1; clone size: few; D gene: -; CDR3 protein: CASSLAKGHPEDTQYF; CDR3 DNA: TGCGCCAGCAGCTTGGCCAAGGGACACCCGGAAGATACGCAGTATTTT
J gene: TRBJ1-6; V gene: TRBV25-1; clone size: few; D gene: TRBD1; CDR3 protein: CASSGQGYSPLHF; CDR3 DNA: TGTGCCAGCAGCGGACAGGGTTATTCACCCCTCCACTTT
J gene: TRBJ2-1; V gene: TRBV7-9; clone size: many; D gene: TRBD2; CDR3 protein: CASSSLAGLRNNEQFF; CDR3 DNA: TGTGCCAGCAGCTCCCTAGCGGGATTACGCAACAATGAGCAGTTCTTC
J gene: TRBJ2-1; V gene: TRBV9; clone size: many; D gene: TRBD2; CDR3 protein: CASSYSGNEQFF; CDR3 DNA: TGTGCCAGCAGTTATAGCGGGAATGAGCAGTTCTTC
J gene: TRBJ2-1; V gene: TRBV27; clone size: few; D gene: TRBD2; CDR3 protein: CASRGGIAGGWNEQFF; CDR3 DNA: TGTGCCAGCCGGGGAGGAATAGCGGGAGGGTGGAATGAGCAGTTCTTC
J gene: TRBJ2-7; V gene: TRBV29-1; clone size: many; D gene: TRBD1; CDR3 protein: CSVEPRQGVEQYF; CDR3 DNA: TGCAGCGTTGAACCCCGACAGGGTGTCGAGCAGTACTTC
J gene: TRBJ2-1; V gene: TRBV5-1; clone size: -; D gene: TRBD2; CDR3 protein: CASSLDKAGGSEQFF; CDR3 DNA: TGCGCCAGCAGCTTGGATAAAGCGGGAGGTAGTGAGCAGTTCTTC
J gene: TRBJ1-1; V gene: TRBV4-3; clone size: -; D gene: TRBD1; CDR3 protein: CASSQEGRQGVEAFF; CDR3 DNA: TGCGCCAGCAGCCAAGAGGGGAGACAGGGCGTTGAAGCTTTCTTT
J gene: TRBJ2-7; V gene: TRBV6-9; clone size: few; D gene: TRBD2; CDR3 protein: CASSQLRTSEGEQYF; CDR3 DNA: TGTGCCAGCAGTCAACTTCGGACTAGCGAAGGGGAGCAGTACTTC
J gene: TRBJ2-1; V gene: TRBV7-7; clone size: -; D gene: TRBD2; CDR3 protein: CASSPSGGYNEQFF; CDR3 DNA: TGTGCTAGCAGCCCCTCGGGGGGCTACAATGAGCAGTTCTTC
J gene: TRBJ1-2; V gene: TRBV14; clone size: -; D gene: -; CDR3 protein: CASSQGTLGYTF; CDR3 DNA: TGTGCCAGCAGCCAAGGGACACTTGGCTACACCTTC
J gene: TRBJ1-5; V gene: TRBV19; clone size: -; D gene: TRBD1; CDR3 protein: CASSDRGGYSNQPQHF; CDR3 DNA: TGTGCCAGTAGTGACAGGGGAGGATATAGCAATCAGCCCCAGCATTTT
J gene: TRBJ2-2; V gene: TRBV5-1; clone size: many; D gene: -; CDR3 protein: CASSPRQENTGELFF; CDR3 DNA: TGCGCCAGCAGCCCAAGACAGGAGAACACCGGGGAGCTGTTTTTT
J gene: TRBJ2-5; V gene: TRBV9; clone size: few; D gene: -; CDR3 protein: CASSVGEVGTQYF; CDR3 DNA: TGTGCCAGCAGCGTAGGAGAAGTGGGGACCCAGTACTTC
J gene: TRBJ1-5; V gene: TRBV15; clone size: many; D gene: -; CDR3 protein: CATSRATGGNQPQHF; CDR3 DNA: TGTGCCACCAGCAGAGCGACAGGTGGCAATCAGCCCCAGCATTTT
J gene: TRBJ2-5; V gene: TRBV29-1; clone size: -; D gene: -; CDR3 protein: CSVDGGSQETQYF; CDR3 DNA: TGCAGCGTTGATGGGGGGTCACAAGAGACCCAGTACTTC
J gene: TRBJ2-3; V gene: TRBV11-2; clone size: -; D gene: -; CDR3 protein: CASSLGAGQDTQYF; CDR3 DNA: TGTGCCAGCAGCTTAGGGGCAGGGCAAGATACGCAGTATTTT
J gene: TRBJ2-2; V gene: TRBV21-1; clone size: -; D gene: -; CDR3 protein: CASSKAQAYNTGELFF; CDR3 DNA: TGTGCCAGCAGCAAAGCCCAGGCTTACAACACCGGGGAGCTGTTTTTT
J gene: TRBJ2-3; V gene: TRBV18; clone size: -; D gene: -; CDR3 protein: CASSPSSDSTDTQYF; CDR3 DNA: TGTGCCAGCTCACCGTCGTCGGATTCCACAGATACGCAGTATTTT
J gene: TRBJ2-3; V gene: TRBV7-2; clone size: -; D gene: TRBD2; CDR3 protein: CASSLALLTSGRALDTQYF; CDR3 DNA: TGTGCCAGCAGCTTAGCACTATTGACTAGCGGGAGGGCTCTAGATACGCAGTATTTT
J gene: TRBJ2-5; V gene: TRBV11-2; clone size: -; D gene: TRBD2; CDR3 protein: CASSYGTSGSLTQYF; CDR3 DNA: TGTGCCAGCAGCTACGGGACTAGCGGGAGTTTGACCCAGTACTTC
J gene: TRBJ1-5; V gene: TRBV12-3/TRBV12-4; clone size: few; D gene: -; CDR3 protein: CASSPLGQPQHF; CDR3 DNA: TGTGCCAGCAGCCCCCTCGGGCAGCCCCAGCATTTT
J gene: TRBJ2-1; V gene: TRBV11-2; clone size: few; D gene: TRBD2; CDR3 protein: CASSSGLAGANEQFF; CDR3 DNA: TGTGCCAGCAGCTCGGGACTAGCGGGAGCAAATGAGCAGTTCTTC
J gene: TRBJ2-1; V gene: TRBV14; clone size: -; D gene: TRBD2; CDR3 protein: CASSQNSGRVNEQFF; CDR3 DNA: TGTGCCAGCAGCCAAAATAGCGGGAGGGTCAATGAGCAGTTCTTC
J gene: TRBJ1-2; V gene: TRBV20-1; clone size: few; D gene: -; CDR3 protein: CSARSTGGYTF; CDR3 DNA: TGCAGTGCTAGATCAACGGGTGGCTACACCTTC
J gene: TRBJ1-1; V gene: TRBV20-1; clone size: few; D gene: -; CDR3 protein: CSAGRSEAFF; CDR3 DNA: TGCAGTGCCGGGCGCTCCGAAGCTTTCTTT
J gene: TRBJ2-3; V gene: TRBV20-1; clone size: few; D gene: -; CDR3 protein: CSAPTLSTDTQYF; CDR3 DNA: TGCAGTGCCCCCACCCTTAGCACAGATACGCAGTATTTT
J gene: TRBJ2-3; V gene: TRBV7-2; clone size: -; D gene: TRBD1; CDR3 protein: CASQTGVYSTDTQYF; CDR3 DNA: TGTGCCAGTCAGACAGGGGTCTATAGCACAGATACGCAGTATTTT
J gene: TRBJ2-1; V gene: TRBV7-2; clone size: many; D gene: -; CDR3 protein: CASSFPMGSSGDNEQFF; CDR3 DNA: TGTGCCAGCAGCTTCCCCATGGGAAGTAGCGGTGACAATGAGCAGTTCTTC
J gene: TRBJ2-1; V gene: TRBV18; clone size: -; D gene: TRBD1; CDR3 protein: CASSPPVQGQYNEQFF; CDR3 DNA: TGTGCCAGCTCACCACCGGTACAGGGACAGTACAATGAGCAGTTCTTC
J gene: TRBJ2-3; V gene: TRBV7-8; clone size: many; D gene: -; CDR3 protein: CASSLPWRRATDTQYF; CDR3 DNA: TGTGCCAGCAGCTTACCGTGGCGGAGGGCCACAGATACGCAGTATTTT
J gene: TRBJ2-7; V gene: TRBV29-1; clone size: -; D gene: TRBD1; CDR3 protein: CSVDAGGYEQYF; CDR3 DNA: TGCAGCGTTGACGCAGGGGGCTACGAGCAGTACTTC
J gene: TRBJ2-7; V gene: TRBV7-4; clone size: -; D gene: -; CDR3 protein: CASSLSKIRDLGSYEQYF; CDR3 DNA: TGTGCCAGCAGCTTAAGCAAAATCCGGGACCTCGGCTCCTATGAGCAGTACTTC
J gene: TRBJ2-7; V gene: TRBV5-1; clone size: few; D gene: TRBD2; CDR3 protein: CASRLAGVYEQYF; CDR3 DNA: TGCGCCAGCAGACTAGCGGGAGTCTACGAGCAGTACTTC
J gene: TRBJ1-2; V gene: TRBV7-2; clone size: -; D gene: -; CDR3 protein: CASSLARGGYTF; CDR3 DNA: TGTGCCAGCAGCTTAGCCCGTGGGGGCTACACCTTC